This T cell receptor (beta chain) was recorded in a study of CD8 T cells in Susac syndrome. The authors reverse transcribed roughly 0.5 to 1 ug RNA with random hexamers. Amplification of TCR beta CDR3 was carried out by immunoSEQ multiplex PCR, which covered 54 Vbeta and 13 Jbeta segments. One entry per CDR3 protein, called by TCRdb with MiXCR from the immunoSEQ multiplex PCR reads. The sample records fewer than 150,000 distinct CDR3 sequences, roughly 94% being singletons. Germline loops: CDR1 SEHNR, CDR2 FQNEAQ (reference sequence). This CDR3 has 15 residues. V lost 4 bases to trimming and J lost 8 bases; unmatched junction nucleotides: 10. TEMRA cells were FACS-enriched, while CD8+ and CD4+ T cells were negatively isolated. Findings of the study overall: The study recognized that its TCR sequencing and HLA analysis covered a relatively small number of individuals. Across the total CD8+ repertoires, 15 to 20 Susac-specific public clones were detected, and across the CD8+ TEMRA repertoires, several such clones were detected.

Concerning this clonotype itself: As yet, its antigen is unknown.

The source of this sequence is a human donor with Susac syndrome. The specimen sequenced was CD8+ T cells from PBMCs. V is TRBV7-9 and J is TRBJ1-4; 7 bases line up with TRBD1. The CDR3 DNA reads TGTGCCAGCAGCTCGACAGGGACGGGGGAGGAAAAACTGTTTTTT. As protein: CASSSTGTGEEKLFF.